The 8 T cell receptor beta chains below were found in one sample sequenced in a study of control samples from healthy donors and cancer patients. The assay was immunoSEQ multiplex PCR, and TCRdb's table has in-frame clones only and misses some. Of about 180,000 clones listed, approximately 94% are singletons. Sequencing used blood. These receptors all stem from a man aged 30 to 45 in good health.

The chain carries TRBV4-3 and TRBJ2-2; weak D call: TRBD2 (6 bases). Germline CDR1 LGHNA, CDR2 YSLEER. This CDR3 comprises 14 residues. Trimming removed 0 bases from V and 7 bases from J, with 9 bases in between. This CDR3 is CASSQEGGGGELFF. The DNA for the CDR3 is TGCGCCAGCAGCCAAGAGGGGGGAGGCGGGGAGCTGTTTTTT.

The gene calls are TRBV19 and TRBJ2-2; no firm D call. The V gene's germline CDR1 is LNHDA and CDR2 SQIVND (reference sequence). V shed 3 bases and J shed 10 bases, with 12 bases lying between them. The CDR3 totals 13 residues. The CDR3 DNA reads as TGTGCCAGTAGTATCACAGCCTTGGCGGAGCTGTTTTTT. Translation: CASSITALAELFF. Combining the CDR3 with reference TRBV19 and TRBJ2-2 gives the whole variable domain DGGITQSPKYLFRKEGQNVTLSCEQNLNHDAMYWYRQDPGQGLRLIYYSQIVNDFQKGDIAEGYSVSREKKESFPLTVTSAQKNPTAFYLCASSITALAELFFGEGSRLTVL.

This chain links TRBV4-3 with TRBJ2-3, with D possibly matching TRBD1 (7 bases). The CDR3 sequence is 12 residues long. Trimming cost V 4 bases and J 11 bases, with 13 bases left between them. Germline V gene data show CDR1 as LGHNA and CDR2 as YSLEER. This CDR3 is CASSPTGREQYF. The CDR3, as DNA: TGCGCCAGCAGCCCGACAGGGCGGGAGCAGTATTTT.

The chain links TRBV30 to TRBJ2-7, with D possibly matching TRBD2 (6 bases). Trimming left V 3 bases short and J 2 bases short, with 17 bases between. CDR1 GTSNPN and CDR2 SVGIG come from the germline V gene (reference sequence). CDR3 size: 15 residues. CDR3 sequence reads: CAWRPPGGAAYEQYF. For the CDR3, the DNA is TGTGCCTGGAGGCCCCCAGGAGGGGCGGCCTACGAGCAGTACTTC.

The J gene is TRBJ2-5, the V gene TRBV24-1; D uncertain. The CDR3 is 13 amino acids. Deletions cut 4 bases from V and 5 bases from J, with 10 bases between. The germline V gene encodes CDR1 KGHDR and CDR2 SFDVKD. The CDR3 nucleotides read TGTGCCACCAGTGACCCGACTCGGGAGACCCAGTACTTC. Its translation is CATSDPTRETQYF.

This chain joins TRBV5-1 and TRBJ2-7, with D hard to call. The CDR3 is made up of 10 amino acids. Germline CDR1 SGHRS, CDR2 YFSETQ. The V end lost 6 bases, the J end lost 6 bases, and 7 bases lay between the germline ends. In nucleotides, the CDR3 is TGCGCCAGCATACCCCCCGAGCAGTACTTC. Encoded protein: CASIPPEQYF.

The chain carries TRBV6-5 and TRBJ2-3; 7 bases align to TRBD2. The CDR3 loop spans 15 amino acids. V dropped 6 bases and J dropped 5; count of bases not matched to a gene: 11. Germline loops: CDR1 MNHEY, CDR2 SVGAGI. Here the CDR3 reads CASRQTPTGGDTQYF. The CDR3 DNA follows: TGTGCCAGCAGACAAACCCCCACGGGGGGAGATACGCAGTATTTT.

The chain recombines TRBV19 with TRBJ1-2; TRBD1 agrees at 11 bases. The CDR3 extends over 13 amino acids. Germline V gene lookup returns CDR1 LNHDA and CDR2 SQIVND (reference sequence). J lost 8 bases, V lost 6 bases, and 5 bases had no gene match. CDR3 amino acids: CASRRTGGDGYTF. The CDR3 nucleotides are TGTGCCAGTAGAAGGACAGGGGGCGACGGCTACACCTTC.